The 26 T cell receptor beta chains in this list originate from one sample, sequenced in a study of cytomegalovirus exposure and HLA in healthy donors. This PCR relied on a set of 60 Vbeta primers and 13 Jbeta primers. The data were produced by immunoSEQ multiplex PCR, yet TCRdb's version contains in-frame clones alone and is incomplete. Its listing shows about 58,000 clones. The specimen was PBMCs. These TCRs come from a woman in her late teens or twenties in good health and CMV-seronegative.

This chain uses TRBV18 with TRBJ2-1, with D perhaps TRBD1 (5 bases). CDR3 length: 13 amino acids. The V gene's germline CDR1 is KGHSH and CDR2 LQKENI. V lost 6 bases, J lost 4 bases, and 10 bases lay in between. CDR3 DNA sequence: TGTGCCAGCTCGAAGGGGATTTACAATGAGCAGTTCTTC. Translating it yields CASSKGIYNEQFF.

Notes on this clone: Within the sample, other DNA sequences also encode this same CDR3. The V and J genes are TRBV18 and TRBJ1-2; tentative D call: TRBD1 (5 bases). V dropped 3 bases and J dropped 6 bases, with 20 bases sitting between them. The CDR3 consists of 16 residues. Germline lookup yields CDR1 KGHSH and CDR2 LQKENI. The CDR3 here is CASSPPFHGGRNGYTF. The DNA for the CDR3 is TGTGCCAGCTCACCCCCGTTTCATGGGGGGAGAAATGGCTACACCTTC.

This chain joins TRBV5-6 and TRBJ2-3; tentatively, D is TRBD1 (6 bases). V was cut by 0 bases and J by 14 bases, with 25 bases left in between. Looked up from germline, CDR1 is SGHDT and CDR2 is YYEEEE. This CDR3 is 16 amino acids long. CDR3: CASSLAAAGLGHLRYF. Written as DNA, the CDR3 is TGTGCCAGCAGCTTGGCCGCGGCTGGGTTGGGACATCTTCGGTATTTT.

This sequence joins TRBV6-5 and TRBJ1-2; 8 bases line up with TRBD1. Germline CDR1 reads MNHEY; CDR2 reads SVGAGI. CDR3 length equals 13 residues. J was trimmed by 5 bases and V by 5 bases; bases with no gene match: 4. This CDR3 is CASSPGGAYGYTF. The CDR3 nucleotides are TGTGCCAGCAGTCCAGGGGGCGCGTATGGCTACACCTTC.

The rearrangement joins TRBV7-9 to TRBJ1-4; D is unresolved. The CDR3 contains 10 residues. V lost 5 bases to trimming and J lost 7 bases, with 2 bases between them. Germline CDR1 SEHNR, CDR2 FQNEAQ (reference sequence). CDR3 DNA sequence: TGTGCCAGCAGCCGTGAAAAACTGTTTTTT. This gives the protein CASSREKLFF. The full variable domain, with the rest looked up from reference TRBV7-9 and TRBJ1-4, is DTGVSQNPRHKITKRGQNVTFRCDPISEHNRLYWYRQTLGQGPEFLTYFQNEAQLEKSRLLSDRFSAERPKGSFSTLEIQRTEQGDSAMYLCASSREKLFFGSGTQLSVL.

The gene calls are TRBV30 and TRBJ1-1; 7 positions match TRBD1. CDR1 and CDR2 from the germline V gene are GTSNPN and SVGIG (reference sequence). J was trimmed by 3 bases and V by 8 bases; bases with no gene match: 18. The CDR3 extends over 16 amino acids. The CDR3 protein is CAGNPDRQFGYTEAFF. The CDR3 region has the DNA TGTGCCGGAAACCCGGACAGGCAGTTCGGGTACACTGAAGCTTTCTTT.

This chain links TRBV23-1 with TRBJ2-1, with 8 bases aligning to TRBD2. TRBV23-1 is placed among ORFs of uncertain function. This CDR3 is 16 amino acids long. V dropped 7 bases and J dropped 3; count of bases not matched to a gene: 11. The CDR3 coding sequence is TGCGCCAGCATCGCCCTGCGGGGGGATTACTACAATGAGCAGTTCTTC. As protein: CASIALRGDYYNEQFF.

The chain has TRBV5-6 and TRBJ2-5; D gene uncertain. The J call may not be correct, given that the DNA end is closer to TRBJ2-7. Germline values: CDR1 SGHDT, CDR2 YYEEEE. The CDR3 runs to 14 residues. The chain's CDR3 is CASSSIFVSYEQYF. The CDR3 region has the DNA TGTGCCAGCAGCTCCATATTCGTCTCCTACGAGCAGTACTTC.

The CDR3, as DNA: TGTGCCAGCGGGGGACTAGCGGGAGTAAGTCGGGTCACAGATACGCAGTATTTT. This translates into CASGGLAGVSRVTDTQYF. The gene calls are TRBV28 and TRBJ2-3; 14 bases agree with TRBD2. The CDR3 runs 18 residues. The V segment lost 8 bases and the J segment 2 bases; nucleotides outside the gene matches: 12. Germline V gene lookup returns CDR1 MDHEN and CDR2 SYDVKM.

The chain recombines TRBV5-1 with TRBJ2-1; 11 bases match TRBD2. Trimming removed 3 bases from V and 10 bases from J; junction bases left unmatched: 9. CDR1 SGHRS and CDR2 YFSETQ come from the germline V gene. This CDR3 contains 15 residues. The CDR3 nucleotides are TGCGCCAGCAGCTGGGGGTTAGCGGGAGGGAGGGAGCAGTTCTTC. It specifies CASSWGLAGGREQFF.

The V gene is TRBV18, the J gene TRBJ2-3, with D unresolved. The germline V gene encodes CDR1 KGHSH and CDR2 LQKENI. V was clipped by 2 bases and J by 5 bases, with 14 bases between them. The length of the CDR3 is 15 residues. This CDR3 reads CASSPTTSFGDTQYF. In DNA, the CDR3 is TGTGCCAGCTCACCAACGACTTCCTTTGGAGATACGCAGTATTTT.

This rearrangement joins TRBV19 to TRBJ2-3; 15 bases line up with TRBD2. This CDR3 spans 19 amino acids. V shed 7 bases and J 6 bases; nucleotides not matched to a gene: 17. Germline V gene lookup returns CDR1 LNHDA and CDR2 SQIVND (reference sequence). The CDR3 DNA sequence: TGTGCCAGTACCTACTCGGGACTAGCGGGAGGTCTCTCGGGGGATACGCAGTATTTT. The encoded protein is CASTYSGLAGGLSGDTQYF.

The genes are TRBV28 and TRBJ1-2, with TRBD1 matching over 9 bases. Germline V lookup: CDR1 MDHEN, CDR2 SYDVKM. V trimming: 5 bases; J trimming: 12 bases; junction bases outside the gene matches: 10. CDR3 length: 13 amino acids. The CDR3 nucleotides are TGTGCCAGCAGTGTGACAGGGGGATTCGGGGACACCTTC. Translated, it gives CASSVTGGFGDTF.

The rearrangement joins TRBV5-1 to TRBJ2-7; tentative D call: TRBD2 (5 bases). V lost 1 base and J 1 base, leaving 9 bases between the germline ends. The CDR3 totals 14 residues. Germline V CDR1 and CDR2: SGHRS, YFSETQ. CDR3 region: CASSLSPGSYEQYF. The CDR3 DNA reads TGCGCCAGCAGCTTGTCCCCGGGGTCCTACGAGCAGTACTTC.

V gene TRBV30 combines with J gene TRBJ1-5, with 9 bases identical to TRBD1. The CDR3 extends over 17 amino acids. CDR1 and CDR2 from the germline V gene are GTSNPN and SVGIG (reference sequence). Losses at the gene ends were 3 bases for V and 0 bases for J; bases not matched to a gene: 9. In nucleotides, the CDR3 is TGTGCCTGGAGCAGGGACAGGGCGGATTATAGCAATCAGCCCCAGCATTTT. It yields the protein CAWSRDRADYSNQPQHF.

Regarding this clone: The identical CDR3 is also encoded by other nucleotide sequences in the sample. V and J are TRBV6-1 and TRBJ2-3; 15 bases line up with TRBD2. Germline V CDR1 and CDR2: MNHNS, SASEGT. V trimming: 6 bases; J trimming: 4 bases; junction bases outside the gene matches: 2. CDR3 length: 15 residues. CDR3 bases: TGTGCCAGCAGCGGACTAGCGGGGGGGCCAGATACGCAGTATTTT. Translating gives CASSGLAGGPDTQYF.

V usage is TRBV28 and J usage is TRBJ2-7, with a possible D match to TRBD2 (6 bases). This CDR3 has 15 residues. Trimming cost V 3 bases and J 2 bases, with 14 bases left between them. From germline, CDR1 is MDHEN and CDR2 SYDVKM. The chain's CDR3 is CASSLEGYSPYEQYF. The CDR3 DNA reads as TGTGCCAGCAGTTTGGAGGGTTATTCTCCCTACGAGCAGTACTTC.

V usage is TRBV7-9 and J usage is TRBJ1-2, with 7 bases lining up with TRBD1. The ends lost 4 bases at V and 0 bases at J; junction bases unmatched: 17. Germline assignment: CDR1 SEHNR and CDR2 FQNEAQ (reference sequence). The CDR3 totals 19 residues. The CDR3 DNA reads TGTGCCAGCAGCTCCTCTGTGGGACAGACTATGGGGGCTAACTATGGCTACACCTTC. Translated: CASSSSVGQTMGANYGYTF.

CDR3 loop: CSGWQNYGYTF. The CDR3 DNA is TGCAGCGGGTGGCAGAACTATGGCTACACCTTC. The genes are TRBV29-1 and TRBJ1-2; D remains ambiguous. Deletions cut 7 bases from V and 2 bases from J, with 8 bases between. The CDR3 length is 11 residues. The germline gives CDR1 SQVTM, CDR2 ANQGSEA.

The J gene is TRBJ2-2, the V gene TRBV7-9; D unresolved. The germline gives CDR1 SEHNR, CDR2 FQNEAQ (reference sequence). V gave up 5 bases and J gave up 0 bases, with 7 bases separating them. The CDR3 runs to 14 residues. The CDR3 protein is CASSPTSNTGELFF. For the CDR3, the DNA is TGTGCCAGCAGCCCAACATCGAACACCGGGGAGCTGTTTTTT.

V usage is TRBV4-1 and J usage is TRBJ1-4; TRBD1 agrees at 8 bases. Germline assignment: CDR1 MGHRA and CDR2 YSYEKL. The junction had 23 bases not matched to a gene; V was cut back by 2 bases and J by 15 bases. The CDR3 has 18 amino acids. The CDR3 sequence is CASSQFGAMPQGVSRVFF. For the CDR3, the DNA is TGCGCCAGCAGCCAATTTGGGGCAATGCCACAGGGGGTTTCAAGGGTGTTTTTT.

The chain has TRBV5-1 and TRBJ2-1; 7 nucleotides agree with TRBD2. The germline V gene encodes CDR1 SGHRS and CDR2 YFSETQ. The CDR3 sequence is 15 residues long. The V and J ends lost 0 bases and 2 bases, in that order; junction bases with no gene match: 2. The CDR3 DNA reads as TGCGCCAGCAGCTTGGTGCTAGCGGCCTACAATGAGCAGTTCTTC. Translated: CASSLVLAAYNEQFF. Based on the CDR3 plus reference TRBV5-1 and TRBJ2-1, the full variable domain is KAGVTQTPRYLIKTRGQQVTLSCSPISGHRSVSWYQQTPGQGLQFLFEYFSETQRNKGNFPGRFSGRQFSNSRSEMNVSTLELGDSALYLCASSLVLAAYNEQFFGPGTRLTVL.

The V gene is TRBV13, the J gene TRBJ2-1; 10 bases match TRBD2. In germline, CDR1 is PRHDT, CDR2 FYEKMQ (reference sequence). The length of the CDR3 is 15 residues. The V segment lost 6 bases and the J segment 7 bases; nucleotides outside the gene matches: 9. CDR3 DNA sequence: TGTGCCAGCAGTTGGGGTCTAGCGGGGGCTAATGAGCAGTTCTTC. It codes for CASSWGLAGANEQFF.

The chain employs TRBV7-8 and TRBJ2-7; D is perhaps TRBD2 (6 bases). V lost 6 bases and J lost 9, with 24 bases in between. Germline values: CDR1 SGHVS, CDR2 FQNEAQ. The CDR3 sequence is 15 residues long. CDR3 region: CASRETYEDFGGQYF. CDR3 bases: TGTGCCAGCAGGGAAACCTACGAGGACTTCGGGGGGCAGTACTTC.

The J gene is TRBJ1-1, the V gene TRBV4-2; maybe TRBD1 (5 bases). The CDR3 contains 15 residues. Trimming took off 4 bases at V and 5 bases at J, with 17 bases between the two ends. Germline CDR1 is LGHNA and CDR2 is YNFKEQ. CDR3: CASSPAGGGETEAFF. CDR3 nucleotide sequence: TGTGCCAGCAGCCCGGCCGGGGGAGGGGAAACTGAAGCTTTCTTT.

The chain is built from TRBV5-1 and TRBJ2-5; 11 bases fit TRBD2. The CDR3 has 15 amino acids. Trimming removed 5 bases from V and 5 bases from J; junction bases left unmatched: 8. The germline gives CDR1 SGHRS, CDR2 YFSETQ. CDR3 sequence (DNA): TGCGCCAGCAGACTCCGAACTAGCGGGAGTGAGACCCAGTACTTC. It is translated as CASRLRTSGSETQYF.